Listed here are 13 T cell receptor beta chains from one sample, sequenced in a study of identical twins. One entry per CDR3 protein, called by TCRdb with MiXCR from the 5' RACE reads. The table shows hundreds of thousands of distinct CDR3 sequences, with around 6% occurring only once. Input material: naive T cells sorted from blood. These receptors came from a man younger than 30 in good health.

This clonotype occurred many times. The chain has TRBV5-1 and TRBJ2-1; TRBD2 agrees at 10 bases. The CDR3 covers 15 residues. V was clipped by 7 bases and J by 5 bases; unmatched bases: 9. Looked up from germline, CDR1 is SGHRS and CDR2 is YFSETQ. DNA for the CDR3: TGCGCCAGCGTGGAGCGGGAGGGCCGAGACAATGAGCAGTTCTTC. Residues: CASVEREGRDNEQFF.

This clonotype was seen at least ten times. Here the CDR3 DNA reads TGTGCCAGCAGTTTCGGGCGGATCAATGAGCAGTTCTTC. Amino acid sequence: CASSFGRINEQFF. V gene TRBV27 combines with J gene TRBJ2-1; D call uncertain. Germline loops: CDR1 MNHEY, CDR2 SMNVEV (reference sequence). Trimming cost V 3 bases and J 6 bases, with 9 bases left between them. The CDR3 is made up of 13 amino acids.

Many counts were recorded for this clonotype. V and J are TRBV12-3 or TRBV12-4 and TRBJ1-4, with a weak D call TRBD1 (6 bases). The CDR3 is 14 amino acids. V was cut by 3 bases and J by 8 bases, with 13 bases left in between. The CDR3 here is CASSFQGLWEKLFF. The CDR3 bases are TGTGCCAGCAGTTTTCAGGGGTTATGGGAAAAACTGTTTTTT.

On this clonotype itself: This may stem from a read error, because a much larger clone lies one nucleotide away. This chain connects TRBV5-1 to TRBJ2-5; weak D call: TRBD1 (7 bases). The V gene's germline CDR1 is SGHRS and CDR2 YFSETQ. V lost 3 bases and J 1 base, leaving 13 bases between the germline ends. The CDR3 spans 15 residues. The CDR3 sequence is CASSWGDSLQETQYF. CDR3 nucleotides: TGCGCCAGCAGCTGGGGGGACAGCCTCCAAGAGACCCAGTACTTC. Full variable domain (remainder filled in from reference TRBV5-1 and TRBJ2-5): KAGVTQTPRYLIKTRGQQVTLSCSPISGHRSVSWYQQTPGQGLQFLFEYFSETQRNKGNFPGRFSGRQFSNSRSEMNVSTLELGDSALYLCASSWGDSLQETQYFGPGTRLLVL.

Comment on this clonotype: It may be a read error: a sequence one base away is much more abundant. The chain has TRBV7-6 and TRBJ1-1; 11 nucleotides agree with TRBD1. The CDR3 length is 17 residues. The germline V gene encodes CDR1 SGHVS and CDR2 FNYEAQ. The DNA for the CDR3 is TGTCCCAGCAGCTTCGGGACAGGGGGAGGTAGCAACACTGAAGCTTTCTTT. It is translated as CPSSFGTGGGSNTEAFF.

This clonotype was counted many times. The chain recombines TRBV6-5 with TRBJ2-1, with 13 positions matching TRBD2. The CDR3 is made up of 15 amino acids. CDR1 is MNHEY, CDR2 SVGAGI, per germline. Germline trimming cut 1 base from V and 6 bases from J; bases unmatched to any gene: 0. CDR3: CASSYWTSGSNEQFF. CDR3 nucleotide sequence: TGTGCCAGCAGTTACTGGACTAGCGGGAGCAATGAGCAGTTCTTC.

The CDR3 reads CASSQEDRVQAGTF. CDR3 DNA: TGCGCCAGCAGCCAAGAGGACAGGGTCCAGGCCGGCACCTTC. This sequence joins TRBV4-1 and TRBJ1-2; 8 bases map to TRBD1. The J segment lost 13 bases and the V segment lost 0 bases, leaving 10 bases of the junction unmatched. CDR1 MGHRA and CDR2 YSYEKL come from the germline V gene. This CDR3 is built from 14 residues.

Many counts were recorded for this clonotype. V gene TRBV6-1 combines with J gene TRBJ2-7; perhaps D is TRBD1 or TRBD2 (5 bases each). With 6 bases removed from V and 1 base from J, the gap between germline ends came to 13 bases. CDR3 length: 14 residues. The germline CDR1 and CDR2 sequences are MNHNS and SASEGT. CDR3 sequence (DNA): TGTGCCAGCAGCCCCGGGACGCCTTCCTACGAGCAGTACGTC. This encodes CASSPGTPSYEQYV.

The table lists this clonotype with a few counts. The V call is TRBV15, the J call TRBJ2-5; the D is unclear. The V gene lost 0 bases and the J gene lost 5 bases, with 10 bases spanning the gap. The CDR3 runs 14 residues. Per germline, CDR1 LNHNV and CDR2 YYDKDF (reference sequence). The CDR3 DNA sequence: TGTGCCACCAGCAGAGATAGAAGCGTCGAGACCCAGTACTTC. It yields the protein CATSRDRSVETQYF.

Many counts were recorded for this clonotype. This chain connects TRBV20-1 to TRBJ2-1; 7 nucleotides line up with TRBD2. The V gene's germline CDR1 is DFQATT and CDR2 SNEGSKA (reference sequence). The CDR3 contains 14 residues. Losses at the gene ends were 0 bases for V and 5 bases for J; bases not matched to a gene: 4. The CDR3 loop is CSARDRTSDNEQFF. The CDR3 DNA is TGCAGTGCTAGAGATCGAACTAGCGACAATGAGCAGTTCTTC.

This clonotype was seen more than once but under ten times. The J gene is TRBJ1-3, the V gene TRBV7-2; 8 nucleotides align to TRBD1. V was clipped by 1 base and J by 4 bases; unmatched bases: 9. Germline V gene data show CDR1 as SGHTA and CDR2 as FQGNSA. The CDR3 sequence is 17 residues long. This CDR3 reads CASSLGSIGTGGNTIYF. The DNA of the CDR3 is TGTGCCAGCAGCTTAGGGTCTATCGGGACAGGCGGAAACACCATATATTTT. Complete variable domain (other parts from reference TRBV7-2 and TRBJ1-3): GAGVSQSPSNKVTEKGKDVELRCDPISGHTALYWYRQSLGQGLEFLIYFQGNSAPDKSGLPSDRFSAERTGGSVSTLTIQRTQQEDSAVYLCASSLGSIGTGGNTIYFGEGSWLTVV.

The table lists this clonotype with many counts. The genes are TRBV12-3 or TRBV12-4 and TRBJ2-3; TRBD1 is a possible D gene (6 bases). Deletions cut 10 bases from V and 2 bases from J, with 16 bases between. The CDR3 spans 14 residues. CDR3 region: CATIPRDTTDTQYF. The CDR3 DNA follows: TGTGCCACCATCCCCAGGGACACCACAGATACGCAGTATTTT.

The V and J genes are TRBV7-8 and TRBJ2-2; 8 nucleotides align to TRBD2. The CDR3 is 14 residues long. J lost 4 bases, V lost 3 bases, and 1 base had no gene match. CDR1 and CDR2 from the germline V gene are SGHVS and FQNEAQ. This CDR3 is CASSFTSGTGELFF. The CDR3 coding sequence is TGTGCCAGCAGCTTTACTAGCGGCACCGGGGAGCTGTTTTTT.